This passage covers 12 T cell receptor beta chains from one sample sequenced in a study of Ad26.COV2.S vaccination and SARS-CoV-2 variants. Treatment described: about 20 received Ad26.COV2.S at low or high dose, single or two shots; 5 received placebo; per-sample allocation not given. Collection of samples fell on day 63 after the first vaccine or placebo injection. Assay used: immunoSEQ multiplex PCR; TCRdb lists only in-frame clones, some missing. The sample has 350,000 to 450,000 clones, about nine tenths seen once. Here the sequenced sample was peripheral blood, taken in a trial of Ad26.COV2.S vaccine versus placebo. Receptors were obtained from a person between 18 and 60 years old who received the Ad26.COV2.S COVID-19 vaccine or a placebo.

The J gene is TRBJ1-5, the V gene TRBV19, with D uncertain. The V end lost 3 bases, the J end lost 3 bases, and 6 bases lay between the germline ends. The CDR3 spans 13 residues. Germline V gives CDR1 LNHDA, CDR2 SQIVND (reference sequence). CDR3 DNA sequence: TGTGCCAGTAGTATTGACAACAATCAGCCCCAGCATTTT. Residues: CASSIDNNQPQHF.

The chain has TRBV7-2 and TRBJ1-1; D might be TRBD1 (5 bases). The CDR3 is 17 amino acids. The germline gives CDR1 SGHTA, CDR2 FQGNSA. V lost 2 bases and J 3 bases, leaving 19 bases between the germline ends. CDR3 loop: CASSLISLGQGHTEAFF. CDR3 bases: TGTGCCAGCAGCTTAATATCCCTCGGTCAGGGACACACTGAAGCTTTCTTT.

V is TRBV27 and J is TRBJ1-4, with D possibly being TRBD1 (6 bases). V lost 3 bases and J 7 bases, leaving 12 bases between the germline ends. Per germline, CDR1 MNHEY and CDR2 SMNVEV (reference sequence). The CDR3 has 14 amino acids. The CDR3 protein is CASSLQQGGEKLFF. The DNA of the CDR3 is TGTGCCAGCAGTTTGCAACAGGGAGGTGAAAAACTGTTTTTT.

This clone was seen a single time. CDR3 sequence: CSASRTGGLVAYEQYF. The CDR3 DNA sequence: TGCAGTGCTAGTAGGACAGGGGGCTTAGTGGCCTACGAGCAGTACTTC. The J gene is TRBJ2-7, the V gene TRBV20-1, with 11 bases identical to TRBD1. The CDR3 length is 16 residues. The V gene's germline CDR1 is DFQATT and CDR2 SNEGSKA (reference sequence). Trimming took 3 bases from V and 2 from J; bases not matched to a gene: 9.

The chain recombines TRBV7-2 with TRBJ1-6; D gene unclear. There are 14 residues in the CDR3. The germline V gene encodes CDR1 SGHTA and CDR2 FQGNSA. V shed 5 bases and J shed 7 bases, with 12 bases lying between them. The CDR3 nucleotides read TGTGCCAGCAGCCTGGGAACGGGGAATTCACCCCTCCACTTT. It is translated as CASSLGTGNSPLHF.

This sequence joins TRBV29-1 and TRBJ2-1; 11 nucleotides agree with TRBD2. The length of the CDR3 is 20 residues. Trimming at V came to 0 bases and at J to 1 base, leaving 14 bases not matched to a gene. Looked up from germline, CDR1 is SQVTM and CDR2 is ANQGSEA. The CDR3 spells CSVEDHNTSGGPPSYNEQFF. CDR3 coding DNA: TGCAGCGTTGAAGATCATAACACTAGCGGGGGCCCCCCATCCTACAATGAGCAGTTCTTC.

The J gene is TRBJ2-1, the V gene TRBV4-1; 7 nucleotides line up with TRBD1. The CDR3 runs 16 residues. Trimming at V came to 3 bases and at J to 0 bases, leaving 5 bases not matched to a gene. Germline V lookup: CDR1 MGHRA, CDR2 YSYEKL. This CDR3 is CASSQPDRSSYNEQFF. In DNA, the CDR3 is TGCGCCAGCAGCCAGCCGGACAGGAGCTCCTACAATGAGCAGTTCTTC.

The chain joins TRBV13 to TRBJ2-1; no clear D gene. The germline V gene encodes CDR1 PRHDT and CDR2 FYEKMQ (reference sequence). V was trimmed by 3 bases and J by 8 bases, leaving 5 bases between them. This CDR3 region has 11 residues. The CDR3 here is CASSFIHEQFF. The CDR3, as DNA: TGTGCCAGCAGCTTTATCCATGAGCAGTTCTTC.

The rearrangement joins TRBV10-3 to TRBJ2-6; no reliable D call. Looked up from germline, CDR1 is ENHRY and CDR2 is SYGVKD. The CDR3 is 15 amino acids. V was trimmed by 1 base and J by 0 bases, leaving 4 bases between them. CDR3 residues: CAISEFNSGANVLTF. CDR3 nucleotides: TGTGCCATCAGTGAGTTCAACTCTGGGGCCAACGTCCTGACTTTC.

J is TRBJ2-1 and V is TRBV11-2; unclear D gene. CDR1 is SGHAT and CDR2 is FQNNGV in the germline V gene. The ends were cut back, 2 bases at V and 10 bases at J, with 9 bases in the middle. The CDR3 sequence is 12 residues long. CDR3 protein: CASSLPKGEQFF. The CDR3 region has the DNA TGTGCCAGCAGCTTACCAAAAGGGGAGCAGTTCTTC.

The chain combines TRBV3-1 (or the pseudogene TRBV3-2) with TRBJ2-5; 10 bases are shared with TRBD2. Germline V gene sequence: CDR1 LGHDT, CDR2 YNNKEL (reference sequence). The ends lost 4 bases at V and 5 bases at J; junction bases unmatched: 7. This CDR3 spans 15 amino acids. The CDR3, as DNA: TGTGCCAGCAGCCGAAGCGGGGGGGCTAGGGAGACCCAGTACTTC. Its protein product is CASSRSGGARETQYF.

The V gene is TRBV9, the J gene TRBJ1-2; no definite D call. Per germline, CDR1 SGDLS and CDR2 YYNGEE. The CDR3 is 16 residues long. Trimming stripped 0 bases from V and 4 bases from J, with 16 bases between. This CDR3 is CASSVDQAANPYGYTF. As DNA, the CDR3 is TGTGCCAGCAGCGTAGACCAGGCAGCTAACCCCTATGGCTACACCTTC.